These 19 T cell receptor beta chains came from one sample sequenced in a study of immune evolution from preneoplasia to lung adenocarcinoma. Sequenced by immunoSEQ multiplex PCR; TCRdb stores in-frame clones only, minus some. The data contain under 3,500 clones, around 86% of them singletons. Sequencing was done on a sample of FFPE adjacent normal lung tissue. The receptors were sampled from a person aged 60-79 years with lung adenocarcinoma.

This chain connects TRBV9 to TRBJ2-2, with TRBD2 identical over 9 bases. Trimming at V came to 5 bases and at J to 7 bases, leaving 6 bases not matched to a gene. The length of the CDR3 is 14 residues. In germline, CDR1 is SGDLS, CDR2 YYNGEE. For the CDR3, the DNA is TGTGCCAGCAGATCTAGCGGGACGAACGGGGAGCTGTTTTTT. Protein product: CASRSSGTNGELFF.

In this sample, this clone turned up a few times. The genes are TRBV19 and TRBJ2-1; D call uncertain. Germline values: CDR1 LNHDA, CDR2 SQIVND (reference sequence). This CDR3 contains 14 residues. Trimming removed 5 bases from V and 10 bases from J, with 18 bases in between. CDR3 protein: CASSSQDALDEQFF. The DNA for the CDR3 is TGTGCCAGTAGTTCTCAGGACGCTTTGGACGAGCAGTTCTTC. Using reference TRBV19 and TRBJ2-1 for the parts outside the CDR3, the full variable domain is DGGITQSPKYLFRKEGQNVTLSCEQNLNHDAMYWYRQDPGQGLRLIYYSQIVNDFQKGDIAEGYSVSREKKESFPLTVTSAQKNPTAFYLCASSSQDALDEQFFGPGTRLTVL.

The rearrangement joins TRBV5-6 to TRBJ1-1; weak D call: TRBD1 (6 bases). The CDR3 length is 14 residues. Germline lookup yields CDR1 SGHDT and CDR2 YYEEEE. Between the trimmed V and J ends, which lost 3 bases and 6 bases, there was a span of 15 bases. The CDR3 protein is CASSSTGFGAEAFF. The CDR3 coding sequence is TGTGCCAGCAGCTCAACAGGGTTTGGGGCTGAAGCTTTCTTT.

Within the sample, this clone is large (0.1 to 1%). The J gene is TRBJ1-2, the V gene TRBV29-1; D unresolved. Trimming pared 4 bases from V and 7 bases from J, leaving 16 bases between. CDR3 size: 13 residues. The germline V gene has CDR1 SQVTM and CDR2 ANQGSEA. The DNA for the CDR3 is TGCAGCGTTGTGGGCCCGGAACGTACTGGCTACACCTTC. Protein product: CSVVGPERTGYTF.

The CDR3 is CSVEVARRQETQYF. For the CDR3, the DNA is TGCAGCGTTGAAGTCGCCAGGCGGCAAGAGACCCAGTACTTC. This chain joins TRBV29-1 and TRBJ2-5, with unresolved D. Germline assignment: CDR1 SQVTM and CDR2 ANQGSEA. With 1 base removed from V and 2 bases from J, the gap between germline ends came to 11 bases. The CDR3 is 14 residues long.

This clone showed up just once. The chain links TRBV28 to TRBJ2-7; possible D gene TRBD2, 5 bases. The CDR3 runs to 13 residues. Germline V lookup: CDR1 MDHEN, CDR2 SYDVKM. The germline V and J ends were trimmed by 3 bases and 7 bases, with 13 bases remaining between them. CDR3 DNA: TGTGCCAGCAGTTTCTCATCGACGGGGGAGCAGTACTTC. It specifies CASSFSSTGEQYF.

This rearrangement joins TRBV30 to TRBJ2-1, with 8 bases matching TRBD2. The CDR3 spans 16 residues. Trimming removed 4 bases from V and 2 bases from J; junction bases left unmatched: 10. CDR1 is GTSNPN, CDR2 SVGIG, per germline (reference sequence). DNA of the CDR3: TGTGCCTGGAATGGGGACGAGCGGGAGACCTACAATGAGCAGTTCTTC. Residues: CAWNGDERETYNEQFF.

Written as DNA, the CDR3 is TGTGCCAGTACTAAACTAGCGGGAGGCCTATCGGGTGAGCAGTTCTTC. Its translation: CASTKLAGGLSGEQFF. This rearrangement joins TRBV19 to TRBJ2-1, with 12 bases identical to TRBD2. The CDR3 consists of 16 residues. With V trimmed by 7 bases and J by 9 bases, 13 bases remained unmatched. Germline V CDR1 and CDR2: LNHDA, SQIVND (reference sequence).

This chain joins TRBV10-3 and TRBJ1-2, with 7 bases matching TRBD1. Germline V lookup: CDR1 ENHRY, CDR2 SYGVKD. The V and J ends lost 7 bases and 4 bases, in that order; junction bases with no gene match: 6. The CDR3 length is 13 residues. CDR3 in amino acids: CAIKQGRRYGYTF. In DNA, the CDR3 is TGTGCCATCAAACAGGGGCGTCGCTATGGCTACACCTTC.

The chain recombines TRBV11-2 with TRBJ2-5; D is unclear. The germline V gene encodes CDR1 SGHAT and CDR2 FQNNGV. Trimming left V 1 base short and J 2 bases short, with 11 bases between. The length of the CDR3 is 15 residues. CDR3 amino acids: CASSLATTIQETQYF. CDR3 DNA sequence: TGTGCCAGCAGCTTAGCGACGACGATACAAGAGACCCAGTACTTC.

This chain connects TRBV9 to TRBJ1-2, with D perhaps TRBD1 (6 bases). Germline lookup yields CDR1 SGDLS and CDR2 YYNGEE. This CDR3 has 15 amino acids. Trimming left V 0 bases short and J 2 bases short, with 11 bases between. CDR3 loop: CASSVAAGENYGYTF. The CDR3 nucleotides are TGTGCCAGCAGCGTAGCGGCAGGGGAGAACTATGGCTACACCTTC.

This clone was picked up one time. The CDR3 bases are TGTGCCAGCAGCTTAGAGGTATGGGAGGACTATGGCTACACCTTC. As protein: CASSLEVWEDYGYTF. The V call is TRBV7-2, the J call TRBJ1-2; D call uncertain. V lost 1 base, J lost 3 bases, and 12 bases lay in between. The germline V gene encodes CDR1 SGHTA and CDR2 FQGNSA. This CDR3 comprises 15 residues.

The V call is TRBV7-8, the J call TRBJ2-5; D is tentatively TRBD1 or TRBD2 (5 bases each). CDR1 is SGHVS and CDR2 is FQNEAQ in the germline V gene. CDR3 length: 15 residues. V lost 5 bases and J lost 5, with 18 bases in between. As DNA, the CDR3 is TGTGCCAGCAGCCCAGCTGGGGGAAGTAGGGAGACCCAGTACTTC. Translating it yields CASSPAGGSRETQYF. The full variable domain, its missing parts supplied by reference TRBV7-8 and TRBJ2-5, is GAGVSQSPRYKVAKRGQDVALRCDPISGHVSLFWYQQALGQGPEFLTYFQNEAQLDKSGLPSDRFFAERPEGSVSTLKIQRTQQEDSAVYLCASSPAGGSRETQYFGPGTRLLVL.

This clone was counted only a few times. The CDR3 bases are TGTGCCAGCAGCTTAGGGCAGGATTTCGAAAAACTGTTTTTT. This codes for CASSLGQDFEKLFF. The chain has TRBV7-9 and TRBJ1-4; D is uncertain. The CDR3 covers 14 residues. Trimming cost V 1 base and J 8 bases, with 11 bases left between them. CDR1 is SEHNR and CDR2 is FQNEAQ in the germline V gene (reference sequence).

The chain joins TRBV6-5 to TRBJ1-1; D remains unclear. Germline-derived CDR1 and CDR2 are MNHEY and SVGAGI. V lost 8 bases and J 0 bases, leaving 16 bases between the germline ends. The CDR3 sequence is 15 residues long. The CDR3 sequence: CASAYGGIMNTEAFF. The CDR3 nucleotides read TGTGCCAGCGCCTACGGTGGGATTATGAACACTGAAGCTTTCTTT.

The rearrangement joins TRBV11-2 to TRBJ2-1; D is unresolved. This CDR3 region has 13 residues. The V gene's germline CDR1 is SGHAT and CDR2 FQNNGV. V was trimmed by 0 bases and J by 8 bases, leaving 8 bases between them. The DNA for the CDR3 is TGTGCCAGCAGCTTAGAGTTCGCGGATGAGCAGTTCTTC. This sequence encodes CASSLEFADEQFF. Full variable domain (outside the CDR3, taken from reference TRBV11-2 and TRBJ2-1): EAGVAQSPRYKIIEKRQSVAFWCNPISGHATLYWYQQILGQGPKLLIQFQNNGVVDDSQLPKDRFSAERLKGVDSTLKIQPAKLEDSAVYLCASSLEFADEQFFGPGTRLTVL.

The V gene is TRBV18, the J gene TRBJ2-5; D gene unclear. The V gene lost 2 bases and the J gene lost 5 bases, with 3 bases spanning the gap. This CDR3 is built from 11 residues. Germline-derived CDR1 and CDR2 are KGHSH and LQKENI. CDR3 nucleotides: TGTGCCAGCTCACCAGGGGAGACCCAGTACTTC. The encoded protein is CASSPGETQYF.

The V gene is TRBV11-2, the J gene TRBJ1-1; D is undetermined. Trimming removed 3 bases from V and 8 bases from J, with 10 bases in between. The germline gives CDR1 SGHAT, CDR2 FQNNGV. The CDR3 has 12 residues. As DNA, the CDR3 is TGTGCCAGCAGCTTTATGGACGGGGAAGCTTTCTTT. As protein: CASSFMDGEAFF.

This sequence joins TRBV7-8 and TRBJ2-1; the D is unclear. Germline CDR1 and CDR2: SGHVS and FQNEAQ. V dropped 4 bases and J dropped 0 bases, with 7 bases sitting between them. The CDR3 is made up of 14 amino acids. The CDR3 here is CASSYMDSYNEQFF. CDR3 nucleotide sequence: TGTGCCAGCAGCTATATGGACTCCTACAATGAGCAGTTCTTC.